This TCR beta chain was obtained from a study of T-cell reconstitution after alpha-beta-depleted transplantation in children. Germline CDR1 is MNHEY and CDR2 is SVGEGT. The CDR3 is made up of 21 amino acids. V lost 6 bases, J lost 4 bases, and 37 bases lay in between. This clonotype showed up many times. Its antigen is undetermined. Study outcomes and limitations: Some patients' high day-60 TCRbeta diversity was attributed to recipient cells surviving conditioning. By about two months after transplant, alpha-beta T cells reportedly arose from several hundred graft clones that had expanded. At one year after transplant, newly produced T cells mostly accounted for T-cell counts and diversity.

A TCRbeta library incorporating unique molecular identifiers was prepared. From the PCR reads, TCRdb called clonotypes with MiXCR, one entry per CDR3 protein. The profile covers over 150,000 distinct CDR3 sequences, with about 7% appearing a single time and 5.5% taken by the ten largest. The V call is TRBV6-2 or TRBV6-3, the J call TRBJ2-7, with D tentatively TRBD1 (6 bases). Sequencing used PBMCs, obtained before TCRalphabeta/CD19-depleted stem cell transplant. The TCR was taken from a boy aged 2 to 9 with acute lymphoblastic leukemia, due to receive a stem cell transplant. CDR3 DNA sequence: TGTGCCAGCAGCGCCATTGTTTGGGAAAACCGGGACAAGGCCAGACTTTACGAGCAGTACTTC. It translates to CASSAIVWENRDKARLYEQYF.